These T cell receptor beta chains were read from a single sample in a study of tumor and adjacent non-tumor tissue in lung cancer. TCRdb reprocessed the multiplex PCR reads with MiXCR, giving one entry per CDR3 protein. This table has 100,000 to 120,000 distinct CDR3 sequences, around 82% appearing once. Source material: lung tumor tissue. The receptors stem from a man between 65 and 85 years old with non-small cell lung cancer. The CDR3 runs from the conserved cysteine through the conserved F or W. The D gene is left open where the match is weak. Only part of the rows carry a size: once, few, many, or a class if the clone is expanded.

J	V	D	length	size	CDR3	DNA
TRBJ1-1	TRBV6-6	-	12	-	CASWDRSTEVFF	TGTGCCAGCTGGGACCGTAGCACTGAAGTTTTCTTT
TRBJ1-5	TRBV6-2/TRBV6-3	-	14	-	CASSFHRLDQPQRF	TGTGCCAGCAGTTTCCACAGGCTAGATCAACCCCAGCGTTTT
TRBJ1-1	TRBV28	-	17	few	CASSFSSGWELNTEAFF	TGTGCCAGCAGTTTCAGTTCTGGTTGGGAATTGAACACTGAAGCTTTCTTT
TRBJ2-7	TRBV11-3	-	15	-	CATSLMTVSVYEQYF	TGTGCCACCAGCCTGATGACAGTTTCGGTGTACGAGCAGTACTTC
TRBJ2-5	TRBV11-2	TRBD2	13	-	CASSLDLRLAPYF	TGTGCCAGCAGCTTGGATCTCAGACTAGCTCCGTACTTC
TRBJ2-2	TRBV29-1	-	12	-	CSVLGNTRELFF	TGCAGTGTTCTGGGGAACACCAGGGAGCTGTTTTTT
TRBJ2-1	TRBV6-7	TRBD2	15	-	CVSSYGSGGANEQFF	TGTGTCAGTAGTTACGGGAGCGGGGGGGCCAATGAGCAGTTCTTC
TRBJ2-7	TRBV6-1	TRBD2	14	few	CASSGRDYSYELYF	TGTGCCAGCAGTGGCCGGGACTACTCTTACGAGCTGTACTTC
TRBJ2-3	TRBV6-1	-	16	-	CASSEDGTGGPDTQYF	TGTGCCAGCAGTGAAGACGGCACCGGAGGACCAGATACGCAGTATTTT
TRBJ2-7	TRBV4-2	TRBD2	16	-	CTSSPLGLAGGKEQYF	TGTACCAGCAGTCCACTGGGATTAGCGGGAGGAAAGGAGCAATACTTC
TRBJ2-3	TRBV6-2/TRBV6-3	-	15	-	CASSYRTPQSDTQFF	TGTGCCAGCAGTTACCGGACCCCGCAGTCAGATACGCAGTTTTTT
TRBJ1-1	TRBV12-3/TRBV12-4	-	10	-	CANRGGEAFF	TGTGCCAACAGAGGGGGTGAAGCTTTCTTT
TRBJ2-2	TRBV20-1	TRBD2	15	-	CNARGSGREAGELLF	TGCAATGCTAGAGGTTCAGGCCGGGAGGCCGGGGAGCTGTTATTT
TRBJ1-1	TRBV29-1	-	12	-	CIVVAERPEAFF	TGTATCGTTGTGGCGGAGAGACCTGAAGCTTTCTTT
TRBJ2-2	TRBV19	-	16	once	CASSKGHKQTPGSCFF	-
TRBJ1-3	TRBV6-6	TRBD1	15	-	CARSILGQGEITIYF	TGTGCCAGGAGCATCTTGGGACAGGGGGAAATCACCATATATTTT
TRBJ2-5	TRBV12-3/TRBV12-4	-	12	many	CASSSVWGTQYF	TGTGCCAGCAGTTCCGTATGGGGGACCCAGTACTTC
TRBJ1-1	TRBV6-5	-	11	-	CATRENTGAFF	TGTGCCACTCGAGAGAACACTGGAGCTTTCTTT
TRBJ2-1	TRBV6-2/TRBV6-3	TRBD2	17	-	CASSCSLCGRATNEQFF	TGTGCCAGCAGTTGCTCGTTATGCGGGAGGGCCACTAATGAGCAGTTCTTC
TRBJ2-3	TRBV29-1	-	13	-	CSVEARGKDTQYF	TGCAGCGTTGAGGCGAGGGGAAAAGATACGCAATATTTT
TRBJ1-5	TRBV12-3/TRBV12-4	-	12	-	CVSSPACRPQHF	TGTGTCAGCAGTCCCGCTTGCCGGCCCCAGCATTTT
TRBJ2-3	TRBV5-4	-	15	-	CASSLGVLSTDMQYF	TGTGCTAGCAGCTTGGGAGTCCTCAGCACAGATATGCAGTATTTT
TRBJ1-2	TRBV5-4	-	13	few	CVSSLDVNYGHTF	TGTGTCAGCAGTTTGGATGTTAACTATGGCCACACCTTC
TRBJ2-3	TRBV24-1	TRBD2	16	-	CATSDPTSGGPDTQYF	TGTGCCACCAGTGACCCGACTAGCGGGGGCCCAGATACGCAGTATTTT
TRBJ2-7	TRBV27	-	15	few	CASSSRDIGVYEQYF	TGTGCCAGCAGTTCACGGGACATCGGAGTATACGAGCAGTACTTC
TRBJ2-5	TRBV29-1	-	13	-	CSEADRFQEAQHF	TGCAGCGAGGCCGACAGGTTCCAAGAGGCCCAGCACTTC
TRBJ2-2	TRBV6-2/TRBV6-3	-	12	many	CATSEGASRLFF	TGTGCCACCAGTGAGGGTGCATCCCGGCTGTTTTTT
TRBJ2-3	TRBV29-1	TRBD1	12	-	CSVGQGMGPQYF	TGTAGCGTTGGACAGGGGATGGGGCCCCAGTATTTT